These 21 T cell receptor beta chains came from one sample sequenced in a study of blood T cells in healthy people across ages. Combining a sample-barcoded 5' primer with a J-beta primer mix, a second PCR ran for roughly 7 to 12 cycles. MiXCR, applied by TCRdb to the 5' RACE reads, yields one record per CDR3 protein. The repertoire holds 1.5 million to 1.8 million distinct CDR3 sequences, less than 45% seen once, with roughly 3.7% in the top ten. Sequencing was performed on blood. Receptors were obtained from a woman aged 18 to 35 in good health.

This clonotype was recorded a few times. The rearrangement joins TRBV12-3 or TRBV12-4 to TRBJ1-1, with TRBD1 as a possible D gene (5 bases). V lost 3 bases and J 5 bases, leaving 13 bases between the germline ends. This CDR3 region has 14 residues. CDR3 in DNA: TGTGCCAGCAGTTTTAAGGGGCGCGGAACTGAAGCTTTCTTT. Its translation is CASSFKGRGTEAFF.

The V gene is TRBV5-1, the J gene TRBJ2-1; D is unresolved. The ends were cut back, 3 bases at V and 0 bases at J, with 13 bases in the middle. CDR1 SGHRS and CDR2 YFSETQ come from the germline V gene. The CDR3 is 16 amino acids. In DNA form, the CDR3 reads TGCGCCAGCAGCTCGAGAGGTTCTAGCTCCTACAATGAGCAGTTCTTC. Translation: CASSSRGSSSYNEQFF.

Details on this clonotype: One junction end disagrees with the germline gene, perhaps due to a read error. Here the CDR3 reads CASSLDGGAVNEQYF. CDR3 sequence (DNA): TGTGCTAGCAGCTTAGACGGGGGGGCCGTGAATGAGCAGTACTTC. The V and J genes are TRBV7-7 and TRBJ2-5, with 8 bases matching TRBD2. The CDR3 runs 15 residues. Per germline, CDR1 SSHAT and CDR2 FNYEAQ (reference sequence).

The V call is TRBV6-2 or TRBV6-3, the J call TRBJ2-5; possibly TRBD1 for D (5 bases). V was shortened by 7 bases and J by 3 bases, with 12 bases between the two germline ends. CDR3 size: 13 residues. Germline lookup yields CDR1 MNHEY and CDR2 SVGEGT. The CDR3 nucleotides are TGTGCCAGCATCAAGTCAGGGAAAGAGACCCAGTACTTC. It specifies CASIKSGKETQYF.

J is TRBJ2-3 and V is TRBV12-5; no clear D gene. V was shortened by 2 bases and J by 4 bases, with 16 bases between the two germline ends. The germline V gene encodes CDR1 LGHNT and CDR2 FRNRAP. This CDR3 region has 16 residues. CDR3 sequence (DNA): TGTGCTAGTGGTTTGTTTCTTCGGTCTATTCCAGATACGCAGTATTTT. Amino acids: CASGLFLRSIPDTQYF.

This chain joins TRBV27 and TRBJ1-5; 7 positions agree with TRBD1. This CDR3 comprises 14 residues. V was pared by 5 bases and J by 6 bases, with 7 bases of the junction left unmatched. Germline V gene lookup returns CDR1 MNHEY and CDR2 SMNVEV (reference sequence). The CDR3 spells CASSHRGGGQPQHF. DNA for the CDR3: TGTGCCAGCAGTCACAGGGGCGGCGGTCAGCCCCAGCATTTT.

The genes are TRBV12-3 or TRBV12-4 and TRBJ1-4, with D perhaps matching TRBD1 (5 bases). Between the trimmed V and J ends, which lost 1 base and 4 bases, there was a span of 10 bases. The CDR3 is 15 amino acids. CDR3 bases: TGTGCCAGCAGTTTAGGGGCAGGGATTAATGAAAAACTGTTTTTT. Translation gives CASSLGAGINEKLFF.

Only a few counts were recorded for this clonotype. The V gene is TRBV20-1, the J gene TRBJ2-1; D gene uncertain. CDR1 is DFQATT, CDR2 SNEGSKA, per germline (reference sequence). Trimming left V 5 bases short and J 3 bases short, with 11 bases between. CDR3 length: 13 residues. The CDR3 here is CSAQMGFYNEQFF. The CDR3 region has the DNA TGCAGTGCTCAAATGGGTTTCTACAATGAGCAGTTCTTC.

This clonotype showed up just a few times. DNA of the CDR3: TGCAGCGTTGTTTTGGGGGCTGGGACAGGGCGTTACGAGCAGTACTTC. It is translated as CSVVLGAGTGRYEQYF. The chain employs TRBV29-1 and TRBJ2-7; 9 bases map to TRBD1. This CDR3 has 16 residues. The V segment lost 4 bases and the J segment 4 bases; nucleotides outside the gene matches: 14. From germline, CDR1 is SQVTM and CDR2 ANQGSEA.

J is TRBJ1-3 and V is TRBV7-9; no definite D call. Trimming stripped 1 base from V and 6 bases from J, with 1 base between. The germline V gene encodes CDR1 SEHNR and CDR2 FQNEAQ (reference sequence). The CDR3 has 11 residues. The DNA for the CDR3 is TGTGCCAGCAGCTTAGAAAACACCATATATTTT. This sequence encodes CASSLENTIYF.

This chain connects TRBV12-5 to TRBJ2-3, with TRBD2 matching 11 bases. The V and J ends lost 7 bases and 5 bases, in that order; junction bases with no gene match: 5. The CDR3 runs to 14 residues. Germline V gives CDR1 LGHNT, CDR2 FRNRAP. CDR3 DNA: TGTGCTAGTGCCACTAGCGGGGGAGTAGATACGCAGTATTTT. This encodes CASATSGGVDTQYF.

There are a few counts of this clonotype. This sequence joins TRBV7-2 and TRBJ2-5, with D unclear. Germline V gene lookup returns CDR1 SGHTA and CDR2 FQGNSA. V lost 5 bases, J lost 2 bases, and 9 bases lay in between. The CDR3 is 13 amino acids. The CDR3 sequence is CASSPLVQETQYF. The CDR3 DNA is TGTGCCAGCAGCCCCCTAGTGCAAGAGACCCAGTACTTC.

Concerning this clonotype itself: A read error is possible here, since a much larger clone lies one base away. V and J are TRBV29-1 and TRBJ2-1, with 9 bases fitting TRBD1. Per germline, CDR1 SQVTM and CDR2 ANQGSEA. The CDR3 loop spans 15 amino acids. The CDR3 nucleotides are TGCAGCGTTTCGCCCGGGACAGGGACCTACAGTGAGCAGTTCTTC. This encodes CSVSPGTGTYSEQFF.

This clonotype came up a few times. V is TRBV12-3 or TRBV12-4 and J is TRBJ1-6; 7 positions agree with TRBD1. The V segment lost 6 bases and the J segment 7 bases; nucleotides outside the gene matches: 6. The CDR3 totals 14 residues. CDR3 coding DNA: TGTGCCAGCAGAATGACAGGGCCCAATTCACCCCTCCACTTT. Protein product: CASRMTGPNSPLHF.

The chain recombines TRBV12-3 or TRBV12-4 with TRBJ1-5, with D possibly matching TRBD1 (5 bases). The CDR3 runs 15 residues. V shed 3 bases and J shed 2 bases, with 11 bases lying between them. CDR3 bases: TGTGCCAGCAGTTTCAAGGGGTTTGGCAATCAGCCCCAGCATTTT. Amino acids: CASSFKGFGNQPQHF.

Only a few counts were recorded for this clonotype. J is TRBJ1-1 and V is TRBV29-1; D not resolved. Looked up from germline, CDR1 is SQVTM and CDR2 is ANQGSEA. The CDR3 sequence is 14 residues long. V was trimmed by 8 bases and J by 0 bases, leaving 16 bases between them. This chain's CDR3 is CSFRLSPVNTEAFF. CDR3 bases: TGCAGCTTTCGACTAAGCCCAGTGAACACTGAAGCTTTCTTT.

The rearrangement joins TRBV6-5 to TRBJ2-5; D is tentatively TRBD1 or TRBD2 (5 bases each). The CDR3 consists of 14 residues. Per the germline V gene, CDR1 is MNHEY and CDR2 is SVGAGI. The germline V and J ends were trimmed by 5 bases and 5 bases, with 15 bases remaining between them. Here the CDR3 DNA reads TGTGCCAGCAGTCCCCCGGGACGAACTGAGACCCAGTACTTC. Its translation is CASSPPGRTETQYF.

J is TRBJ2-1 and V is TRBV5-1; D is undetermined. V lost 0 bases and J 5 bases, leaving 12 bases between the germline ends. CDR1 and CDR2 (germline): SGHRS, YFSETQ. The CDR3 totals 15 residues. Here the CDR3 reads CASSLEAGLNNEQFF. DNA for the CDR3: TGCGCCAGCAGCTTGGAGGCAGGCCTCAACAATGAGCAGTTCTTC.

This rearrangement joins TRBV6-5 to TRBJ2-3; 8 positions match TRBD2. The germline gives CDR1 MNHEY, CDR2 SVGAGI. The V and J ends lost 10 bases and 0 bases, in that order; junction bases with no gene match: 9. This CDR3 spans 15 amino acids. The CDR3 region has the DNA TGTGCCACAGGGATCGGGAGGGGTAGCACAGATACGCAGTATTTT. It specifies CATGIGRGSTDTQYF.

This clonotype was found a few times. The CDR3 sequence is CATSDRDSREKLFF. DNA for the CDR3: TGTGCCACCAGCGACCGGGACAGTCGCGAAAAACTGTTTTTT. V gene TRBV15 combines with J gene TRBJ1-4; 7 bases fit TRBD1. With 5 bases clipped from V and 8 bases from J, the junction kept 8 bases outside the gene matches. CDR1 is LNHNV, CDR2 YYDKDF, per germline (reference sequence). The CDR3 covers 14 residues.

This clonotype was seen a handful of times. V gene TRBV11-2 combines with J gene TRBJ2-4, with 7 bases lining up with TRBD1. CDR1 is SGHAT, CDR2 FQNNGV, per germline. Trimming at V came to 7 bases and at J to 3 bases, leaving 9 bases not matched to a gene. This CDR3 is 15 amino acids long. The CDR3 spells CASKSPRDSKNIQYF. CDR3 nucleotides: TGTGCCAGCAAATCCCCCCGGGACAGCAAAAACATTCAGTACTTC.